The 25 T cell receptor beta chains presented below share a single source sample, sequenced in a study of technical replicates of blood from a handful of donors. Clones were sequenced by immunoSEQ multiplex PCR, and TCRdb holds only the in-frame ones, with some missing. The sample holds about 73,000 clones, 90% to 95% seen once. Sequencing was done on a sample of T cells isolated from PBMCs. All receptors come from a human donor in good health.

The chain combines TRBV10-2 with TRBJ1-1; the match to TRBD1 covers 10 bases. Trimming at V came to 3 bases and at J to 10 bases, leaving 11 bases not matched to a gene. Germline lookup yields CDR1 WSHSY and CDR2 SAAADI. This CDR3 has 15 residues. The CDR3 spells CASSDPGTGAVVAFF. The CDR3 DNA reads TGCGCCAGCAGTGACCCTGGGACAGGGGCTGTCGTAGCTTTCTTT.

The rearrangement joins TRBV7-9 to TRBJ2-2; D gene uncertain. CDR3 length: 15 amino acids. The V end was cut by 8 bases, the J end by 4 bases, with 17 bases between. CDR1 SEHNR and CDR2 FQNEAQ come from the germline V gene (reference sequence). The CDR3 loop reads CASDDLKAATGELFF. As DNA, the CDR3 is TGTGCCAGCGATGACTTGAAGGCCGCCACCGGGGAGCTGTTTTTT.

This clone is a singleton in its sample. The J gene is TRBJ1-2, the V gene TRBV6-1, with TRBD1 matching over 8 bases. The CDR3 contains 17 residues. Losses at the gene ends were 1 base for V and 5 bases for J; bases not matched to a gene: 12. In germline, CDR1 is MNHNS, CDR2 SASEGT. The CDR3 loop reads CASSEDPSGGFGYGYTF. The CDR3, as DNA: TGTGCCAGCAGTGAAGATCCCTCAGGGGGCTTCGGTTATGGCTACACCTTC.

V usage is TRBV15 and J usage is TRBJ2-5; maybe TRBD1 (6 bases). Germline V lookup: CDR1 LNHNV, CDR2 YYDKDF (reference sequence). CDR3 length: 17 amino acids. V lost 1 base, J lost 5 bases, and 20 bases lay in between. The CDR3 sequence: CATSRGGLAPSRETQYF. CDR3 coding DNA: TGTGCCACCAGCAGAGGGGGGCTAGCTCCGAGTCGGGAGACCCAGTACTTC.

In DNA, the CDR3 is TGTGCCAGCAGTCCGACAGGGGCCGGCTATGGCTACACCTTC. It yields the protein CASSPTGAGYGYTF. V is TRBV6-6 and J is TRBJ1-2; 8 nucleotides align to TRBD1. The germline V gene encodes CDR1 MNHNY and CDR2 SVGAGI (reference sequence). After removal of 5 bases from V and 4 bases from J, the junction contained 6 bases not matched to a gene. This CDR3 is 14 amino acids long.

This clone appeared a few times. This chain connects TRBV30 to TRBJ1-1; 8 bases line up with TRBD1. The CDR3 sequence is 13 residues long. The trim removed 4 bases at V and 7 bases at J, leaving 8 bases unmatched. Looked up from germline, CDR1 is GTSNPN and CDR2 is SVGIG (reference sequence). Here the CDR3 reads CAWNLRGLGEAFF. The CDR3 DNA sequence: TGTGCCTGGAACCTCAGGGGGCTCGGTGAAGCTTTCTTT.

The rearrangement joins TRBV2 to TRBJ1-1; the D is unclear. The CDR3 contains 16 residues. In germline, CDR1 is SNHLY, CDR2 FYNNEI. Trimming left V 8 bases short and J 3 bases short, with 22 bases between. The CDR3, as DNA: TGTGCCAGCGGACTTATACGTACTTCCCGGGACACTGAAGCTTTCTTT. Encoded protein: CASGLIRTSRDTEAFF.

The chain has TRBV2 and TRBJ1-2, with a possible D match to TRBD1 (6 bases). The ends were cut back, 5 bases at V and 7 bases at J, with 14 bases in the middle. Germline CDR1 and CDR2: SNHLY and FYNNEI. The CDR3 runs to 13 residues. The DNA for the CDR3 is TGTGCCAGCAGTTACGAGGGGGTAGGTGGCTACACCTTC. This codes for CASSYEGVGGYTF.

The CDR3 loop reads CASSFSGTGVSQPQHF. DNA for the CDR3: TGTGCCAGCAGCTTTTCCGGGACAGGGGTAAGTCAGCCCCAGCATTTT. The V gene is TRBV5-6, the J gene TRBJ1-5; 10 bases fit TRBD1. Germline CDR1 reads SGHDT; CDR2 reads YYEEEE. The CDR3 is made up of 16 amino acids. The V and J ends lost 2 bases and 6 bases, in that order; junction bases with no gene match: 8.

The rearrangement joins TRBV7-3 to TRBJ2-1; TRBD2 might be the D (6 bases). The V gene's germline CDR1 is SGHTA and CDR2 FQGTGA. CDR3 size: 15 residues. The V and J ends lost 6 bases and 0 bases respectively, with 12 bases between them. Here the CDR3 DNA reads TGTGCCAGCAGACGGGACTCGAGCTCCTACAATGAGCAGTTCTTC. Translated, it gives CASRRDSSSYNEQFF. Full variable domain (missing parts from reference TRBV7-3 and TRBJ2-1): GAGVSQTPSNKVTEKGKYVELRCDPISGHTALYWYRQSLGQGPEFLIYFQGTGAADDSGLPNDRFFAVRPEGSVSTLKIQRTERGDSAVYLCASRRDSSSYNEQFFGPGTRLTVL.

The chain couples TRBV28 to TRBJ2-3; 13 nucleotides align to TRBD2. The CDR3 has 17 residues. Germline trimming cut 0 bases from V and 4 bases from J; bases unmatched to any gene: 4. CDR1 and CDR2 from the germline V gene are MDHEN and SYDVKM. The CDR3 region is CASSLWTSGRYADTQYF. CDR3 sequence (DNA): TGTGCCAGCAGTTTATGGACTAGCGGGAGGTACGCAGATACGCAGTATTTT.

The J gene is TRBJ1-2, the V gene TRBV13, with D perhaps matching TRBD1 (6 bases). The CDR3 runs 14 residues. Germline V gene lookup returns CDR1 PRHDT and CDR2 FYEKMQ (reference sequence). The V gene lost 5 bases and the J gene lost 2 bases, with 12 bases spanning the gap. The CDR3 DNA sequence: TGTGCCAGCAGCCCTAGTCAGGGGAACTATGGCTACACCTTC. Translating gives CASSPSQGNYGYTF.

This chain joins TRBV28 and TRBJ2-1; 13 bases fit TRBD2. CDR1 is MDHEN, CDR2 SYDVKM, per germline. V gave up 7 bases and J gave up 11 bases; unmatched junction bases: 14. The CDR3 has 16 amino acids. Here the CDR3 reads CASTTSGRGVGIQQFF. CDR3 bases: TGTGCCAGCACAACTAGCGGGAGGGGGGTTGGGATTCAGCAGTTCTTC.

This rearrangement joins TRBV9 to TRBJ1-2; D is possibly TRBD1 (6 bases). The V end was cut by 0 bases, the J end by 5 bases, with 14 bases between. The germline V gene encodes CDR1 SGDLS and CDR2 YYNGEE. This CDR3 contains 15 residues. DNA for the CDR3: TGTGCCAGCAGCGTAGATTCGGGGGGCGCATATGGCTACACCTTC. Amino acids: CASSVDSGGAYGYTF.

This clone was observed once. This chain connects TRBV6-1 to TRBJ2-1; D is ambiguous. The CDR3 is 13 amino acids. CDR1 and CDR2 (germline): MNHNS, SASEGT. The V end lost 1 base, the J end lost 9 bases, and 10 bases lay between the germline ends. CDR3 bases: TGTGCCAGCAGTGAAGACTTAGAATTTGAGCAGTTCTTC. This translates into CASSEDLEFEQFF.

The chain couples TRBV12-5 to TRBJ1-5; D perhaps matches TRBD1 (6 bases). The germline V gene has CDR1 LGHNT and CDR2 FRNRAP. The CDR3 has 13 residues. V gave up 6 bases and J gave up 7 bases, with 13 bases separating them. CDR3: CASGRSGVQPQHF. In DNA, the CDR3 is TGTGCTAGTGGAAGATCAGGGGTACAGCCCCAGCATTTT.

This chain links TRBV6-5 with TRBJ1-2, with 10 bases aligning to TRBD1. Germline V CDR1 and CDR2: MNHEY, SVGAGI. The CDR3 is made up of 15 amino acids. J gave up 8 bases and V 0 bases, and 6 bases lay outside the gene matches. The CDR3 bases are TGTGCCAGCAGTTACTCCGGGAGACAGGGGGCGGGCTACACCTTC. Amino acids: CASSYSGRQGAGYTF.

This clone was detected once. J is TRBJ2-7 and V is TRBV28; D remains unclear. Germline CDR1 MDHEN, CDR2 SYDVKM. Trimming cost V 5 bases and J 3 bases, with 11 bases left between them. There are 13 residues in the CDR3. The CDR3, as DNA: TGTGCCAGCAGTGGATTTGAGGACTACGAGCAGTACTTC. Its translation: CASSGFEDYEQYF.

The rearrangement links TRBV7-6 to TRBJ2-3; D is possibly TRBD1 (6 bases). The CDR3 totals 15 residues. Germline V gives CDR1 SGHVS, CDR2 FNYEAQ. The V end lost 5 bases, the J end lost 3 bases, and 15 bases lay between the germline ends. CDR3 DNA sequence: TGTGCCAGCAGCCACGGACAGCAGCAAACAGATACGCAGTATTTT. The encoded protein is CASSHGQQQTDTQYF.

The CDR3 DNA follows: TGTGCCAGCAGTGAACTGTACTATGGCTACACCTTC. It translates to CASSELYYGYTF. The rearrangement joins TRBV25-1 to TRBJ1-2; D is unclear. V was shortened by 2 bases and J by 3 bases, with 4 bases between the two germline ends. The CDR3 covers 12 residues. From germline, CDR1 is MGHDK and CDR2 SYGVNS.

The chain has TRBV6-5 and TRBJ1-1; 12 positions agree with TRBD1. J gave up 13 bases and V 7 bases, and 10 bases lay outside the gene matches. This CDR3 is built from 13 residues. CDR1 is MNHEY, CDR2 SVGAGI, per germline. The CDR3 DNA reads TGTGCCAGCAACCCCGGGACAGGGGGCGCCGGTTTCTTT. Its protein is CASNPGTGGAGFF.

The chain carries TRBV19 and TRBJ2-7; 8 nucleotides match TRBD1. The CDR3 has 12 residues. With V trimmed by 6 bases and J by 8 bases, 6 bases remained unmatched. Germline V gives CDR1 LNHDA, CDR2 SQIVND (reference sequence). The CDR3 reads CASRGTGWKQYF. CDR3 in DNA: TGTGCCAGTAGAGGGACAGGTTGGAAGCAGTACTTC.

V usage is TRBV28 and J usage is TRBJ2-5, with a possible D match to TRBD1 (5 bases). Germline CDR1 is MDHEN and CDR2 is SYDVKM. The CDR3 has 17 amino acids. V was cut by 2 bases and J by 0 bases, with 16 bases left in between. The CDR3 DNA is TGTGCCAGCAGTTTAAGTACCCTCGACAGCCACCAAGAGACCCAGTACTTC. This sequence encodes CASSLSTLDSHQETQYF.

V gene TRBV9 combines with J gene TRBJ2-7; 7 nucleotides align to TRBD2. The CDR3 loop spans 15 amino acids. Trimming at V came to 2 bases and at J to 3 bases, leaving 8 bases not matched to a gene. Germline loops: CDR1 SGDLS, CDR2 YYNGEE. The CDR3 is CASSVTGTTLYEQYF. CDR3 bases: TGTGCCAGCAGCGTTACCGGGACTACACTCTACGAGCAGTACTTC.

This chain joins TRBV5-4 and TRBJ2-3, with 8 bases that match TRBD2. The J segment lost 5 bases and the V segment lost 0 bases, leaving 5 bases of the junction unmatched. The CDR3 runs to 15 residues. The germline gives CDR1 SGHNT, CDR2 YYREEE (reference sequence). This CDR3 reads CASSLAGGTLDTQYF. The CDR3 DNA sequence: TGTGCCAGCAGCTTGGCGGGGGGGACCTTAGATACGCAGTATTTT.